The next 19 T cell receptor beta chains were all read from a single sample in a study of CD8 T cells in Susac syndrome. RNA was extracted with the RNeasy kit, and a quantity of roughly 0.5 to 1 ug was reverse transcribed using random hexamers. TCRdb re-analysed the immunoSEQ multiplex PCR reads in MiXCR, keeping a single row per CDR3 protein. The sample gives 120,000 to 150,000 distinct CDR3 sequences, around 95% of which show up once; 0.065% to 0.1% is in the top ten. Material for sequencing was CD4+ T cells from PBMCs. All receptors come from a human donor with Susac syndrome.

This chain links TRBV12-3 or TRBV12-4 with TRBJ1-6, with TRBD1 matching 9 bases. The CDR3 length is 17 residues. V was clipped by 5 bases and J by 7 bases; unmatched bases: 12. The CDR3 coding sequence is TGTGCCAGCAGTACCGGACAGGGGAATATCGGCAATTCACCCCTCCACTTT. This codes for CASSTGQGNIGNSPLHF.

The chain is built from TRBV7-3 and TRBJ2-7; 7 nucleotides align to TRBD2. The V and J ends lost 3 bases and 6 bases, in that order; junction bases with no gene match: 5. The CDR3 spans 13 residues. CDR1 and CDR2 (germline): SGHTA, FQGTGA. The CDR3 nucleotides are TGTGCCAGCAGCTTTAGCGAGCGGGGCGAGCAGTACTTC. Encoded protein: CASSFSERGEQYF.

The genes are TRBV7-9 and TRBJ1-5; D not resolved. In germline, CDR1 is SEHNR, CDR2 FQNEAQ (reference sequence). This CDR3 is built from 13 residues. Trimming took 5 bases from V and 10 from J, leaving 15 bases between them. The CDR3 DNA follows: TGTGCCAGCAGCATCTCCTCGATGGATCCCCAGCATTTT. This codes for CASSISSMDPQHF.

This chain connects TRBV20-1 to TRBJ1-3; weak D call: TRBD1 (6 bases). V was clipped by 0 bases and J by 5 bases, with 11 bases between them. The length of the CDR3 is 14 residues. Germline V gene data show CDR1 as DFQATT and CDR2 as SNEGSKA (reference sequence). The CDR3 here is CSARDSQGRNTIYF. The CDR3 bases are TGCAGTGCTAGAGATTCCCAGGGGAGAAACACCATATATTTT.

DNA for the CDR3: TGTGCTAGTGGTTTGGGAGGATTACGAGAGACCCAGTACTTC. Its translation: CASGLGGLRETQYF. The chain is built from TRBV12-5 and TRBJ2-5, with D uncertain. From germline, CDR1 is LGHNT and CDR2 FRNRAP. V was trimmed by 1 base and J by 4 bases, leaving 10 bases between them. The CDR3 runs to 14 residues.

The chain has TRBV3-1 and TRBJ1-5; no firm D call. The CDR3 length is 13 residues. Germline V CDR1 and CDR2: LGHDT, YNNKEL (reference sequence). The V end lost 9 bases, the J end lost 6 bases, and 15 bases lay between the germline ends. The DNA for the CDR3 is TGTGCCAGTTCTAAGGGAAACGTTCAGCCCCAGCATTTT. This translates into CASSKGNVQPQHF.

This clonotype was seen a single time. The chain links TRBV7-9 to TRBJ1-2; unclear D gene. The germline V gene encodes CDR1 SEHNR and CDR2 FQNEAQ (reference sequence). The CDR3 runs 12 residues. Trimming cost V 5 bases and J 8 bases, with 12 bases left between them. The CDR3 DNA is TGTGCCAGCAGCGCATCAGGTTCCGGCTACACCTTC. Encoded protein: CASSASGSGYTF.

The CDR3 protein is CASSQILGRGPGTDTQYF. The CDR3 nucleotides are TGCGCCAGCAGCCAAATCCTGGGGAGGGGCCCGGGCACAGATACGCAGTATTTT. This sequence joins TRBV4-1 and TRBJ2-3; 7 bases fit TRBD2. This CDR3 has 18 residues. The J segment lost 1 base and the V segment lost 2 bases, leaving 12 bases of the junction unmatched. Germline assignment: CDR1 MGHRA and CDR2 YSYEKL.

The rearrangement links TRBV20-1 to TRBJ1-2; 8 bases are shared with TRBD1. V lost 4 bases, J lost 6 bases, and 10 bases stayed unmatched. The germline V gene has CDR1 DFQATT and CDR2 SNEGSKA (reference sequence). This CDR3 spans 14 amino acids. In DNA form, the CDR3 reads TGCAGTGCTACAGGCTCGGGCAGGGGGCATGGCTACACCTTC. Translating it yields CSATGSGRGHGYTF.

The V call is TRBV29-1, the J call TRBJ2-5, with 15 bases lining up with TRBD2. V was clipped by 7 bases and J by 2 bases; unmatched bases: 11. This CDR3 comprises 17 residues. The germline gives CDR1 SQVTM, CDR2 ANQGSEA. CDR3 protein: CSAGGLAGGLEQETQYF. As DNA, the CDR3 is TGCAGCGCCGGTGGACTAGCGGGGGGGCTTGAACAAGAGACCCAGTACTTC.

The chain links TRBV4-1 to TRBJ1-2; D is unclear. Germline lookup yields CDR1 MGHRA and CDR2 YSYEKL. This CDR3 has 17 residues. Trimming left V 1 base short and J 4 bases short, with 19 bases between. CDR3 sequence: CASSQASGPRLAYGYTF. As DNA, the CDR3 is TGCGCCAGCAGCCAAGCGAGCGGCCCCAGGTTGGCCTATGGCTACACCTTC.

This clonotype occurred a few times. The chain joins TRBV5-1 to TRBJ1-1; D not resolved. Trimming removed 2 bases at V and 5 bases at J, with 13 bases between. CDR1 is SGHRS and CDR2 is YFSETQ in the germline V gene. This CDR3 contains 14 residues. CDR3 residues: CASSFAGGWTEAFF. CDR3 DNA sequence: TGCGCCAGCAGCTTCGCAGGCGGTTGGACTGAAGCTTTCTTT.

V is TRBV11-2 and J is TRBJ2-3; unclear D gene. V lost 2 bases and J 1 base, leaving 7 bases between the germline ends. The CDR3 is 14 residues long. Germline values: CDR1 SGHAT, CDR2 FQNNGV. CDR3 coding DNA: TGTGCCAGCAGCTTAATCGCCCGCACAGATACGCAGTATTTT. It codes for CASSLIARTDTQYF.

In this sample, this clonotype turned up once. This sequence joins TRBV4-1 and TRBJ2-3; 10 positions match TRBD2. With V trimmed by 6 bases and J by 5 bases, 11 bases remained unmatched. This CDR3 has 16 residues. Per the germline V gene, CDR1 is MGHRA and CDR2 is YSYEKL. CDR3 nucleotides: TGCGCCAGCAGGCGGGGAACTAGCGGGGATGGAGATACGCAGTATTTT. It encodes CASRRGTSGDGDTQYF.

V and J are TRBV9 and TRBJ2-7; TRBD2 might be the D (5 bases). Germline lookup yields CDR1 SGDLS and CDR2 YYNGEE. The CDR3 is 13 amino acids. Deletions cut 3 bases from V and 5 bases from J, with 12 bases between. The chain's CDR3 is CASSASGNHEQYF. The CDR3 nucleotides read TGTGCCAGCAGCGCAAGCGGTAACCACGAGCAGTACTTC.

This chain joins TRBV20-1 and TRBJ2-7; D possibly corresponds to TRBD1 (6 bases). Germline V gene lookup returns CDR1 DFQATT and CDR2 SNEGSKA (reference sequence). The V end lost 2 bases, the J end lost 2 bases, and 13 bases lay between the germline ends. The CDR3 runs 14 residues. The CDR3 region is CSARPGALPYEQYF. CDR3 sequence (DNA): TGCAGTGCTAGACCAGGGGCACTCCCCTACGAGCAGTACTTC.

This chain connects TRBV12-3 or TRBV12-4 to TRBJ1-1; a weak D match, TRBD1 (5 bases). The CDR3 totals 12 residues. Trimming pared 3 bases from V and 7 bases from J, leaving 9 bases between. DNA for the CDR3: TGTGCCAGCAGTTTGGGGGTGGTTGAAGCTTTCTTT. This codes for CASSLGVVEAFF.

The genes are TRBV10-3 and TRBJ1-2; D unresolved. V shed 3 bases and J shed 2 bases, with 7 bases lying between them. The CDR3 contains 13 residues. Germline assignment: CDR1 ENHRY and CDR2 SYGVKD. DNA of the CDR3: TGTGCCATCAGTGATGGGGTGAACTATGGCTACACCTTC. Translation: CAISDGVNYGYTF.

This clonotype was recorded only once. This rearrangement joins TRBV7-9 to TRBJ2-5; tentatively, D is TRBD2 (6 bases). Germline CDR1 SEHNR, CDR2 FQNEAQ (reference sequence). The CDR3 consists of 15 residues. Trimming took off 5 bases at V and 2 bases at J, with 15 bases between the two ends. The CDR3: CASSLLAGSQETQYF. For the CDR3, the DNA is TGTGCCAGCAGCCTTCTGGCGGGGAGTCAAGAGACCCAGTACTTC. Full variable domain (remainder filled in from reference TRBV7-9 and TRBJ2-5): DTGVSQNPRHKITKRGQNVTFRCDPISEHNRLYWYRQTLGQGPEFLTYFQNEAQLEKSRLLSDRFSAERPKGSFSTLEIQRTEQGDSAMYLCASSLLAGSQETQYFGPGTRLLVL.